The T cell receptor beta chain described here comes from a study of blood T cell repertoires in COVID-19. Study at large: Sample material is recorded as cDNA or gDNA derived from T cells, B-cell-depleted T cells, or PBMCs.

Contact with a PCR-confirmed or clinician-diagnosed COVID-19 case occurred within 2 weeks of entry. The V end lost 1 base, the J end lost 5 bases, and 7 bases lay between the germline ends. Germline lookup yields CDR1 LNHDA and CDR2 SQIVND (reference sequence). This CDR3 is 13 amino acids long. Assay used: immunoSEQ multiplex PCR; TCRdb lists only in-frame clones, some missing. This table has approximately 310,000 clones, less than 85% appearing once. The chain uses TRBV19 and TRBJ2-3, with D unclear. The sequenced sample was PBMCs or T cells enriched from blood (not recorded which). The source of this sequence is a young woman who had been exposed to COVID-19. The CDR3 region is CASSIAREDTQYF. The CDR3, as DNA: TGTGCCAGTAGTATAGCGCGAGAAGATACGCAGTATTTT.